This entry is about one T cell receptor beta chain. Per the original data handling: For nucleated cells, counts were estimated from reference gene primer amplification. Here immunoSEQ multiplex PCR was the method, and the copy in TCRdb shows in-frame clones only, minus some. The V and J calls and clone size come from that table; D and trimming were worked out from the DNA. The sample has under 60,000 clones; roughly 90% are singletons. This sample was taken from a study of blood T cell repertoires in COVID-19. Study in general: Sites across the United States, Italy and Spain contributed samples from acute and convalescent COVID-19. PBMCs, B-cell-depleted T cells, or T cells were the source of the cDNA or gDNA that made up the material.

The sample comprised peripheral blood. This receptor was obtained from a man aged 50 to 60 with acute or convalescent COVID-19.

Here the CDR3 reads CASSTRREGPDEQFF. Written as DNA, the CDR3 is TGTGCCAGCAGCACGAGGCGGGAGGGCCCCGATGAGCAGTTCTTC. This rearrangement joins TRBV6-6 to TRBJ2-1, with TRBD2 identical over 9 bases. CDR3 length: 15 residues. V shed 6 bases, J shed 8 bases, and the junction held 11 bases outside the gene matches. Germline CDR1 reads MNHNY; CDR2 reads SVGAGI (reference sequence).